This is a list of T cell receptor beta chains from one sample in a study of CD8 T cells in ankylosing spondylitis. TCRdb re-derived calls from the 5' RACE reads in MiXCR, one entry per CDR3 protein. The data hold around 490,000 distinct CDR3 sequences, with approximately 5.3% observed a single time. Sequencing used blood, either unsorted or a sorted T cell fraction (not recorded which). All receptors derive from a male donor with ankylosing spondylitis. CDR3s include the opening cysteine and the closing phenylalanine or tryptophan. The D gene is left open where the match is weak. The listing skips clone size in some rows; elsewhere it reads once, few, many or a size class.

clone_size v_call d_call cdr3_aa
many TRBV5-1 NA CASRGGYRPYEQYF
many TRBV25-1 TRBD1 CASSGYDRADGYTF
many TRBV6-2/TRBV6-3 NA CASRSETHSNQPQHF
many TRBV27 TRBD1 CASSLSMAGGGSPLHF
many TRBV18 NA CASSPSREEAFF
many TRBV7-2 NA CASSNRVGYGYTF
many TRBV7-9 TRBD2 CASSIERGPYNEQFF
many TRBV9 TRBD2 CASTPGGSGANVLTF
many TRBV20-1 TRBD1 CSASRRGRGETQYF
many TRBV4-1 NA CASSQVEYGGSTYEQYF
few TRBV7-2 NA CASRVGSNTGELFF
many TRBV20-1 NA CSASRGINTGELFF
NA TRBV28 TRBD2 CASTQRGTYEQYF
few TRBV2 TRBD1 CASSEAGQERTQYF
many TRBV5-4 TRBD1 CASSLEQGLDGYTF
many TRBV6-1 NA CASSVRVYSNQPQHF
NA TRBV5-8 TRBD1 CANSDRRQGLGKLFF
NA TRBV11-2 NA CASSLRDRGLLRATRAEAFF
many TRBV27 TRBD2 CASAAAGVGDTQYF
many TRBV7-2 NA CASSLNPGGVNYGYTF
NA TRBV20-1 TRBD2 CSAREWRTSGSYNEQFF
many TRBV6-1 TRBD2 CATGGLAGGPGELFF
many TRBV6-2/TRBV6-3 TRBD1 CASTDRGLSYEQYF
many TRBV11-2 TRBD1 CASSFRRDSSILRMNTEAFF
many TRBV20-1 TRBD2 CSAREPWTSGSYEQYF
NA TRBV4-2 TRBD2 CASSQGGRASTSTDTQYF
few TRBV7-8 NA CASSPYRQAVNTEAFF
NA TRBV9 NA CASSERSPGRGYTF
NA TRBV3-1 NA CASSPGAERGYTF
NA TRBV27 TRBD1 CASSTPGGINEKLFF
NA TRBV7-9 TRBD1 CASSFRTGRGDEQYF
many TRBV25-1 NA CASSETTSYGYTF
many TRBV20-1 TRBD2 CSLTRGGETQYF
many TRBV15 NA CATSRLQGSDTQYF
NA TRBV5-1 NA CASSIGVETDTQYF